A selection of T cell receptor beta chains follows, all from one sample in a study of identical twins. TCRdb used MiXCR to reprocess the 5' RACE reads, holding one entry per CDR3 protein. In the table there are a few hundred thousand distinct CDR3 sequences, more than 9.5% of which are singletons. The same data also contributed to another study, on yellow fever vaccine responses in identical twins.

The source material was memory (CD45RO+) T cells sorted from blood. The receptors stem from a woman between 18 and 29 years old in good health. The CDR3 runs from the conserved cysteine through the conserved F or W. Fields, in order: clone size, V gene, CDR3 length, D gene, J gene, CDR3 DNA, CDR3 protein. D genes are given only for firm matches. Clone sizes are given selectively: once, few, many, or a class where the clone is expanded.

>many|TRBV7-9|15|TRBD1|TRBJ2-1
TGTGCCAGCAGCGTGACAGGGGTATTGGACAATGAGCAGTTCTTC
CASSVTGVLDNEQFF
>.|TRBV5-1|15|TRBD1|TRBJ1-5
TGCGCCAGCAGCTTGGATGGGACAGGGTATCAGCCCCAGCATTTT
CASSLDGTGYQPQHF
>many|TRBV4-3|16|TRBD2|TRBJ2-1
TGCGCCAGCAGCCAAGATTCGGGAGGCTCCTACAATGAGCAGTTCTTC
CASSQDSGGSYNEQFF
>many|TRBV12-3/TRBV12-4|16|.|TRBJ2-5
TGTGCCAGCAGTCCAATGGGACTCAACGACGGGCAGACCCAGTACTTC
CASSPMGLNDGQTQYF
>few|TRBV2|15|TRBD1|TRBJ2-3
TGTGCCAGCAGCCCCGGACAGGGGGGGCCAGATACGCAGTATTTT
CASSPGQGGPDTQYF
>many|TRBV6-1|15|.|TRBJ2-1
TGTGCCAGCAGTGAAGTCGGTAGCGCCTACAATGAGCAGTTCTTC
CASSEVGSAYNEQFF
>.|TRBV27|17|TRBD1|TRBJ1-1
TGTGCCAGCAGTTCGAAGAGGGGGCGTAGCGCGAACACTGAAGCTTTCTTT
CASSSKRGRSANTEAFF
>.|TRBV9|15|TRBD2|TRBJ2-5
TGTGCCAGCAGCGTGGCTAGCGGCTTACAAGAGACCCAGTACTTC
CASSVASGLQETQYF
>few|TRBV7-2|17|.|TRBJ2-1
TGTGCCAGCAGCTTAGGAGTTTCCAAGTATGTCCACAATGAGCAGTTCTTC
CASSLGVSKYVHNEQFF
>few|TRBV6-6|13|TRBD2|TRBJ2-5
TGTGCCAGCAGCGGGGGGTCCCAAGAGACCCAGTACTTC
CASSGGSQETQYF
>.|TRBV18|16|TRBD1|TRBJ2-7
TGTGCCAGCTCACCAAGTACCGGGACAGGGGGCTACGAGCAGTACTTC
CASSPSTGTGGYEQYF
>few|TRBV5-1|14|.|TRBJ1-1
TGCGCCAGCAGCTCAAAAGGGGGGAACACTGAAGCTTTCTTT
CASSSKGGNTEAFF
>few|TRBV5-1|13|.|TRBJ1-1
TGCGCCAGCAGCTGGGCCGGACAGACTGAAGCTTTCTTT
CASSWAGQTEAFF
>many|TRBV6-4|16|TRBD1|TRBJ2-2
TGTGCCAGCAGTGATACCCGACAGGGCGCCACCGGGGAGCTGTTTTTT
CASSDTRQGATGELFF
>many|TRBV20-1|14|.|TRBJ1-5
TGCAGTGCTAGAGGGGAAGGGCCGTGGCAGCCCCAGCATTTT
CSARGEGPWQPQHF
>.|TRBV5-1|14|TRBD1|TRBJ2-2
TGCGCCAGCAGCTCCGACAGGGTCACCGGGGAGCTGTTTTTT
CASSSDRVTGELFF
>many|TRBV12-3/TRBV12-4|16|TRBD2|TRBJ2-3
TGTGCCAGCAGTACCTCGACTAGCGGGGGGGAAGATACGCAGTATTTT
CASSTSTSGGEDTQYF
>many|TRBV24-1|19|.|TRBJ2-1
TGTGCCACCAGTGACCGACGGCGGGACAGCCAATACCTTTTGCATGAGCAGTTCTTC
CATSDRRRDSQYLLHEQFF
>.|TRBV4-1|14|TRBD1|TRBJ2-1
TGCGCCAGCAGACTTACGACAGGGTACAATGAGCAGTTCTTC
CASRLTTGYNEQFF
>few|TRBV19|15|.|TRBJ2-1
TGTGCCAGTAGTCAGGACCAAGTGGTCGTCAATGAGCAGTTCTTC
CASSQDQVVVNEQFF
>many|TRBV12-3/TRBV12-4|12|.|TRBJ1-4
TGTGCCAGCAGTTTTGCCCGTGAAAAACTGTTTTTT
CASSFAREKLFF
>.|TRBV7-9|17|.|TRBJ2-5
TGTGCCAGCAGCTTAGGACGGCGGGGATGGACAGAAGAGACCCAGTACTTC
CASSLGRRGWTEETQYF
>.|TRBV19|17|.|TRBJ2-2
TGTGCCAGTAGTATAGCCGGACACTCACGGAGCACCGGGGAGCTGTTTTTT
CASSIAGHSRSTGELFF
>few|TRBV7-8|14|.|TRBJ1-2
TGTGCCAGCAGCCCAGAACCTCGGTCTGATGGCTACACCTTC
CASSPEPRSDGYTF
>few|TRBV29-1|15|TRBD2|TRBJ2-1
TGCAGCGTTGACCCCAGCGGGGGGATCTACAATGAGCAGTTCTTC
CSVDPSGGIYNEQFF
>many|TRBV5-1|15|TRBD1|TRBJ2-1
TGCGCCAGCAGCTTAATGACAGGGGACGGCAATGAGCAGTTCTTC
CASSLMTGDGNEQFF
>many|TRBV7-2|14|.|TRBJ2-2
TGTGCCAGCAGCTCGTCGGAGAGCACCGGGGAGCTGTTTTTT
CASSSSESTGELFF
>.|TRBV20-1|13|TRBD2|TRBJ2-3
TGCAGTGCAGAACGGGGGGGGGCAGATACGCAGTATTTT
CSAERGGADTQYF
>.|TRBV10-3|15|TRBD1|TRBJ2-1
TGTGCCATCAGTCCGGGACAGGGGTCCTACAATGAGCAGTTCTTC
CAISPGQGSYNEQFF
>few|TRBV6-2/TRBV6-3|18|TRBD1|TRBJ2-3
TGTGCCAGCAGCGAGACTACAGGGGACAACGGAGGCACAGATACGCAGTATTTT
CASSETTGDNGGTDTQYF
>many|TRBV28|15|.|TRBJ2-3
TGTGCCAGCAGTTATACTAGAAAACTCACAGATACGCAGTATTTT
CASSYTRKLTDTQYF
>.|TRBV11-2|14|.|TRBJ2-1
TGTGCCAGCAGCTTAGCCGGACCGACCGGTGAGCAGTTCTTC
CASSLAGPTGEQFF
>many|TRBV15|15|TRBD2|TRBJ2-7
TGTGCCACCAGCAGAGAGTCTAGCGGACCGGGGGAGCAGTACTTC
CATSRESSGPGEQYF
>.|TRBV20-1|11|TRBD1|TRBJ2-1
TGCAGTGCAAACCCCCCGCAGGGGGAGTTCTTC
CSANPPQGEFF
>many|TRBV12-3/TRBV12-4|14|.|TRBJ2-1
TGTGCCAGCAGTTTAGAGGGAGGAAAGTTAGTGCAGTTCTTC
CASSLEGGKLVQFF
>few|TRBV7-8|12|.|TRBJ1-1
TGTGCCAGCAGCCACGAAGGCTCTGAAGCTTTCTTT
CASSHEGSEAFF
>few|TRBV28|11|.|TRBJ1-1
TGTGCCAGCAGTTTTGGGGGATCGGCTTTCTTT
CASSFGGSAFF
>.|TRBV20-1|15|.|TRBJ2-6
TGCAGTGCTAGCCAGGGGAGGTCTGGGGCCAACGTCCTGACTTTC
CSASQGRSGANVLTF
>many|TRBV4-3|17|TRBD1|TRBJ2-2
TGCGCCAGCAGCCAAGATTCAGGGGGCACGAACACCGGGGAGCTGTTTTTT
CASSQDSGGTNTGELFF
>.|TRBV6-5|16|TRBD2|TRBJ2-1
TGTGCCAGCAGTTACTCCCCGGGGGGGCCTGTGGATGAGCAGTTCTTC
CASSYSPGGPVDEQFF
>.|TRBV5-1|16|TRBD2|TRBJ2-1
TGCGCCAGCAGCCAAAGGAAAACTAGCGGGGTCGATGAGCAGTTCTTC
CASSQRKTSGVDEQFF
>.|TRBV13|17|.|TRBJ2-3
TGTGCCAGCAGCCATTCAGGCCTTGGGCGGAGCACAGATACGCAGTATTTT
CASSHSGLGRSTDTQYF
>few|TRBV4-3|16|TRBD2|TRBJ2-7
TGCGCCAGCAGCCCCCGACTAGCGGGAGGTCTGTACGAGCAGTACTTC
CASSPRLAGGLYEQYF
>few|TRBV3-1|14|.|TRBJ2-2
TGTGCCAGCAGCCACCTAACAGACACCGGGGAGCTGTTTTTT
CASSHLTDTGELFF
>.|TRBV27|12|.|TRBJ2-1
TGTGCCAGCAGTTCCCGACTGGAGGAGCAGTTCTTC
CASSSRLEEQFF
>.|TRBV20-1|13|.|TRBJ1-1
TGCAGTGCTAGAATGGACACCCACACTGAAGCTTTCTTT
CSARMDTHTEAFF
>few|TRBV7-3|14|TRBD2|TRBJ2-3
TGTGCCAGCAGCGATAGCGGGGGGGCCGGTACGCAGTATTTT
CASSDSGGAGTQYF
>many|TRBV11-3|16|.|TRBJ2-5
TGTGCCAGCAGAAACAATCCCCTCAAAGGACAAGAGACCCAGTACTTC
CASRNNPLKGQETQYF
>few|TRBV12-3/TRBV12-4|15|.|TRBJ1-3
TGTGCCAGCACCTTATGGGGGGCCCCTGGAAACACCATATATTTT
CASTLWGAPGNTIYF
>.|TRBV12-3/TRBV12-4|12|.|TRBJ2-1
TGTGCCAGCAGTTTTCACCGTAATGAGCAGTTCTTC
CASSFHRNEQFF
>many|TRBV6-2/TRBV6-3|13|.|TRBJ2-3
TGTGCCAGCAGTTCCCTCAGCGCAGATACGCAGTATTTT
CASSSLSADTQYF
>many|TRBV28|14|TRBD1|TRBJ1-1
TGTGCCACCGCAGGGGGGGCTCTGAACACTGAAGCTTTCTTT
CATAGGALNTEAFF
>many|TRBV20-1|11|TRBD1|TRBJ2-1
TGCAGTGCCAGAGGGGGCTATGAGCAGTTCTTC
CSARGGYEQFF
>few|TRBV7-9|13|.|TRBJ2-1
TGTGCCAGCACGAGGGGGGATGGCAATGAGCAGTTCTTC
CASTRGDGNEQFF